This T cell receptor beta chain was recovered during a study of cytomegalovirus exposure and HLA in healthy donors. The germline CDR1 and CDR2 sequences are MNHEY and SVGAGI. This CDR3 is built from 14 residues. Trimming shortened V by 9 bases and J by 14 bases, and 28 bases separated the two germline ends. Whole-study findings and limits: Using the classifier, cytomegalovirus status was reportedly diagnosed with high specificity and sensitivity.

As to this clone: Its antigen is unidentified.

The PCR ran on 60 Vbeta and 13 Jbeta primers. Assay: immunoSEQ multiplex PCR; the TCRdb copy retains only in-frame clones and omits some. The table includes around 200,000 clones, roughly 88% detected once. The TCR originated in a girl aged 2-10 years in good health and CMV-seropositive. Sequenced: PBMCs. The chain links TRBV6-5 to TRBJ1-1; no reliable D call. The CDR3 region has the DNA TGTGCCAGTGCCCCCTCGGGAACGGTCGGAAAGTTCTTCTTT. Translation: CASAPSGTVGKFFF.